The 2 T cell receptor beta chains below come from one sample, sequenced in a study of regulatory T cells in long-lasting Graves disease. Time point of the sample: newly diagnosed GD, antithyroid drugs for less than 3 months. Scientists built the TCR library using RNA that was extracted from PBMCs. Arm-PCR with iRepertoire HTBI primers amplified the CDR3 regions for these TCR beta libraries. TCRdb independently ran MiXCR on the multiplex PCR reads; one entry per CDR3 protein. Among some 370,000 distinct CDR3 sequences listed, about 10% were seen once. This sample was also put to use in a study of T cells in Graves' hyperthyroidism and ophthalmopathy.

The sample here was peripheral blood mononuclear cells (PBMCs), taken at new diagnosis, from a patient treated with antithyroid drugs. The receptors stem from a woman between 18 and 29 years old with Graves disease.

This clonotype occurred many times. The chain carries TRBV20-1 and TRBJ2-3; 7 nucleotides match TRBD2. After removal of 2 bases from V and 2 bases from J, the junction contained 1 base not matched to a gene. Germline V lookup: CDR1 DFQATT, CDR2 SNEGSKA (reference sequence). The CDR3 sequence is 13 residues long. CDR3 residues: CSARLAATDTQYF. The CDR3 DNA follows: TGCAGTGCTAGACTAGCGGCCACAGATACGCAGTATTTT.

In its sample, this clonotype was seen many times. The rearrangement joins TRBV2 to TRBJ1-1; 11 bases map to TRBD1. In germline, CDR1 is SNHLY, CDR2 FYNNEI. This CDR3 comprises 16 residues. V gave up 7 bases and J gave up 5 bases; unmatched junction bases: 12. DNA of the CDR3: TGTGCCAGCATACCGGGACAGGGGGTATCGTTAACTGAAGCTTTCTTT. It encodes CASIPGQGVSLTEAFF.